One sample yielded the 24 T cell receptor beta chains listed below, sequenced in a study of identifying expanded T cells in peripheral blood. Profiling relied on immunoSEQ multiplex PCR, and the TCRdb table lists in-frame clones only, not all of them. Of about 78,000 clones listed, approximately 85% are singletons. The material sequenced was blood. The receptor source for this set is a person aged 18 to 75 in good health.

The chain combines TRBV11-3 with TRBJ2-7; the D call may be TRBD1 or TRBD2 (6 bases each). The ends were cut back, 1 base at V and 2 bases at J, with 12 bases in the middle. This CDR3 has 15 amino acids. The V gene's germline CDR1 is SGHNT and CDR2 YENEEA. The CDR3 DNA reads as TGTGCCAGCAGCTTAGGAGGAGGGGGAGCCTACGAGCAGTACTTC. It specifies CASSLGGGGAYEQYF.

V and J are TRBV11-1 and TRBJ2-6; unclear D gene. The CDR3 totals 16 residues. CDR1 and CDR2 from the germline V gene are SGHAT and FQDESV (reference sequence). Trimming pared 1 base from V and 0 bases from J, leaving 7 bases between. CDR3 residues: CASSLGSSSGANVLTF. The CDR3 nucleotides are TGTGCCAGCAGCTTAGGCAGCTCCTCTGGGGCCAACGTCCTGACTTTC.

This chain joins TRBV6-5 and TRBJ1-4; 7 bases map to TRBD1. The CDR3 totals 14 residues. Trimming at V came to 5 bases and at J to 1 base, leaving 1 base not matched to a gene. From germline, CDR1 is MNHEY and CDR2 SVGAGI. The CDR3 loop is CASSQGVTNEKLFF. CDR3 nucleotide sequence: TGTGCCAGCAGTCAGGGGGTAACTAATGAAAAACTGTTTTTT.

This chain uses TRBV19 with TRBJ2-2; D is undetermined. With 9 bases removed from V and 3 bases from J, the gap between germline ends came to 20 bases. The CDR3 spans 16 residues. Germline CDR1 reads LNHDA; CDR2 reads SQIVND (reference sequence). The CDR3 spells CASVPPGWPDTGELFF. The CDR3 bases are TGTGCCAGCGTACCCCCCGGTTGGCCAGACACCGGGGAGCTGTTTTTT.

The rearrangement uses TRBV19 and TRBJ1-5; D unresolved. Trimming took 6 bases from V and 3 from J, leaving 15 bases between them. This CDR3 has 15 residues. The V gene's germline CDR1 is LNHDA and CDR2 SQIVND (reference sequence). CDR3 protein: CASSHVREVNQPQHF. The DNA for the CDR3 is TGTGCCAGTAGCCATGTCCGGGAGGTCAATCAGCCCCAGCATTTT.

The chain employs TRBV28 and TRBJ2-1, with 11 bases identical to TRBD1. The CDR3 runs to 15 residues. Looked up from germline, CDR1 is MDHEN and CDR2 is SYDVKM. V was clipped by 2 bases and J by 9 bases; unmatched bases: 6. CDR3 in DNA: TGTGCCAGCAGTTTACTCGGACAGGGGGCGTTTGAGCAGTTCTTC. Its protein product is CASSLLGQGAFEQFF.

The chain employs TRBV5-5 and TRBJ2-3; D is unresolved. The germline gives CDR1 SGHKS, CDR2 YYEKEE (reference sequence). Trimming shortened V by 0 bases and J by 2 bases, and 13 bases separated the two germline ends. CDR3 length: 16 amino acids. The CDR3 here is CASSLAPALPTDTQYF. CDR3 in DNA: TGTGCCAGCAGCTTGGCCCCGGCCCTTCCCACAGATACGCAGTATTTT.

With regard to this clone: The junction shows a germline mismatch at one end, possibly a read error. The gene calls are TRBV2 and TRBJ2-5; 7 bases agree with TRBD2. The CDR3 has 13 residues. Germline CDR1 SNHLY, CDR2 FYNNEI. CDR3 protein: CASIQGLGETQYF. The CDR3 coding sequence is TGTGCCAGCATCCAAGGACTAGGCGAGACTCAGTACTTC.

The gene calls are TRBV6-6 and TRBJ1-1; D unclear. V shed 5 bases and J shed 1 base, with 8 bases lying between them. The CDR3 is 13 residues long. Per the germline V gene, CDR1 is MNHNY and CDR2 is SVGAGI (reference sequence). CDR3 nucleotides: TGTGCCAGCAGTGCTCAGAGGAACACTGAAGCTTTCTTT. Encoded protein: CASSAQRNTEAFF.

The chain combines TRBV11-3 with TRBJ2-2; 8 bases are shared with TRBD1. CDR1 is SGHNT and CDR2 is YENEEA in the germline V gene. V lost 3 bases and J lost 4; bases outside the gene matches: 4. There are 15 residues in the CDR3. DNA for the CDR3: TGTGCCAGCAGCTTTTGGACAGGGACCACCGGGGAGCTGTTTTTT. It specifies CASSFWTGTTGELFF.

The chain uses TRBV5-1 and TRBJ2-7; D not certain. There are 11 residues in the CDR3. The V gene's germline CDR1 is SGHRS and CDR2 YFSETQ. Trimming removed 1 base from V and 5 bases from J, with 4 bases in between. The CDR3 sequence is CASSLTDEQYF. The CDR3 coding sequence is TGCGCCAGCAGCTTGACTGACGAGCAGTACTTC.

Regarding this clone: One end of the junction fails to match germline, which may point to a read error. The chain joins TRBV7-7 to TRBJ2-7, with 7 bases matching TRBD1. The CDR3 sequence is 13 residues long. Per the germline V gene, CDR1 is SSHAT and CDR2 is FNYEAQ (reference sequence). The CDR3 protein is CASSQGQLYEQYF. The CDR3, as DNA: TGTGCTAGCAGCCAGGGACAGCTCTACGAGCAGTACTTC. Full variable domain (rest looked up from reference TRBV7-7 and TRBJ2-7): GAGVSQSPRYKVTKRGQDVTLRCDPISSHATLYWYQQALGQGPEFLTYFNYEAQPDKSGLPSDRFSAERPEGSISTLTIQRTEQRDSAMYRCASSQGQLYEQYFGPGTRLTVT.

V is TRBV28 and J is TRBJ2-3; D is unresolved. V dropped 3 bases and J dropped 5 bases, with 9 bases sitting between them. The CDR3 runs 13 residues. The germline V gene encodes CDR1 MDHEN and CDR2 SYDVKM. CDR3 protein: CASSLMDGDTQYF. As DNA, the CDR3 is TGTGCCAGCAGTTTGATGGATGGAGATACGCAGTATTTT. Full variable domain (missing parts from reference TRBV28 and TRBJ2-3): DVKVTQSSRYLVKRTGEKVFLECVQDMDHENMFWYRQDPGLGLRLIYFSYDVKMKEKGDIPEGYSVSREKKERFSLILESASTNQTSMYLCASSLMDGDTQYFGPGTRLTVL.

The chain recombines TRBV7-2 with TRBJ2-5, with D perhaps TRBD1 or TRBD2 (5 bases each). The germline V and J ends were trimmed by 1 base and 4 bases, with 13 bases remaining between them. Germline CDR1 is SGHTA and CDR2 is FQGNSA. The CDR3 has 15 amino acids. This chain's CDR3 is CASSLVREIGETQYF. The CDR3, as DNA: TGTGCCAGCAGCTTAGTCAGGGAGATCGGAGAGACCCAGTACTTC. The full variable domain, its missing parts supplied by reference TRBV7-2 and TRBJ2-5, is GAGVSQSPSNKVTEKGKDVELRCDPISGHTALYWYRQSLGQGLEFLIYFQGNSAPDKSGLPSDRFSAERTGGSVSTLTIQRTQQEDSAVYLCASSLVREIGETQYFGPGTRLLVL.

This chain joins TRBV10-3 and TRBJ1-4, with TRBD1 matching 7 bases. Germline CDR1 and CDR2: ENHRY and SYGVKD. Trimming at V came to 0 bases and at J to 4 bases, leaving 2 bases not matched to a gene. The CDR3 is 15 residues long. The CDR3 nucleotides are TGTGCCATCAGTGAGTCAGGGGGCCATAATGAAAAACTGTTTTTT. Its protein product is CAISESGGHNEKLFF.

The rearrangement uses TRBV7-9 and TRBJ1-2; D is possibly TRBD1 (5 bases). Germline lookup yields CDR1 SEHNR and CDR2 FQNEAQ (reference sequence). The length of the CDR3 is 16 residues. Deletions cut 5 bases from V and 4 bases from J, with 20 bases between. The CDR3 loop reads CASSPNDRTDSYGYTF. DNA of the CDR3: TGTGCCAGCAGCCCGAATGATAGGACCGACAGCTATGGCTACACCTTC.

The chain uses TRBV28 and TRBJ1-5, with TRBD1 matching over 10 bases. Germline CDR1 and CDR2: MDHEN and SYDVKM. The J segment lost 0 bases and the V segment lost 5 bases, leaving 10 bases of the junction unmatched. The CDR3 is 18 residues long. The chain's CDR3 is CASSPGDRGLYSNQPQHF. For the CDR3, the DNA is TGTGCCAGCAGTCCAGGGGACAGGGGCCTCTATAGCAATCAGCCCCAGCATTTT.

The CDR3 reads CASSLESGNQPQHF. The DNA of the CDR3 is TGCGCCAGCAGCTTGGAAAGTGGGAATCAGCCCCAGCATTTT. The rearrangement links TRBV5-1 to TRBJ1-5; no reliable D call. V was clipped by 0 bases and J by 4 bases, with 8 bases between them. Germline V gene sequence: CDR1 SGHRS, CDR2 YFSETQ. The CDR3 runs 14 residues.

CDR3 sequence reads: CASSVRGDSYNEQFF. CDR3 DNA: TGTGCCAGCTCGGTGAGGGGCGACTCCTACAATGAGCAGTTCTTC. The J gene is TRBJ2-1, the V gene TRBV2, with D perhaps being TRBD1 or TRBD2 (5 bases each). This CDR3 spans 15 amino acids. The ends were cut back, 8 bases at V and 0 bases at J, with 14 bases in the middle. Germline V CDR1 and CDR2: SNHLY, FYNNEI.

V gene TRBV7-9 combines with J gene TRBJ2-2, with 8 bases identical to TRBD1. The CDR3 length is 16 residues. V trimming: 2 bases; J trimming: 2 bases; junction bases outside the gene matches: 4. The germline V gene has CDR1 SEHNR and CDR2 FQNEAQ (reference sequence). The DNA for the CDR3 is TGTGCCAGCAGCTTAATGGGACAGGTTAACACCGGGGAGCTGTTTTTT. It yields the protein CASSLMGQVNTGELFF.

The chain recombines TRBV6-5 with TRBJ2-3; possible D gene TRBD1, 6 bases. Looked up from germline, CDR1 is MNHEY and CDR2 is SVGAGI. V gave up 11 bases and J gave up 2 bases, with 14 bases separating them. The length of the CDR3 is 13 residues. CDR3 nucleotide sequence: TGTGCCGTGAGCAGGGGTTCCACAGATACGCAGTATTTT. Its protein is CAVSRGSTDTQYF.

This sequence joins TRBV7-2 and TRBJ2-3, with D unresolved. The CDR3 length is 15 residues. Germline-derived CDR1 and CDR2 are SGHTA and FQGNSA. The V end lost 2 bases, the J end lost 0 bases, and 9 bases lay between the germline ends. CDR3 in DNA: TGTGCCAGCAGCTTATGGCTATCTAGCACAGATACGCAGTATTTT. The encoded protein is CASSLWLSSTDTQYF.

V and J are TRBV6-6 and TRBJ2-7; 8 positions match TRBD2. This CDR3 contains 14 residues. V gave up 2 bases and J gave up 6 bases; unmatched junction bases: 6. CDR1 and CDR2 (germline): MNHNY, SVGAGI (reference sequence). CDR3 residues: CASSYASGSSEQYF. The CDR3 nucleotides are TGTGCCAGCAGTTACGCAAGCGGGAGTAGCGAGCAGTACTTC.

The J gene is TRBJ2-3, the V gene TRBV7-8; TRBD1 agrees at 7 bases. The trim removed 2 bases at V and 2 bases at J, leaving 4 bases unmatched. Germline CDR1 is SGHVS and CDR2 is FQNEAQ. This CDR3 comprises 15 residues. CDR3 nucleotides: TGTGCCAGCAGCTTATATGACAGGGTCACAGATACGCAGTATTTT. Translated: CASSLYDRVTDTQYF. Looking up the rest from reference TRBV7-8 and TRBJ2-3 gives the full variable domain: GAGVSQSPRYKVAKRGQDVALRCDPISGHVSLFWYQQALGQGPEFLTYFQNEAQLDKSGLPSDRFFAERPEGSVSTLKIQRTQQEDSAVYLCASSLYDRVTDTQYFGPGTRLTVL.